The 19 T cell receptor beta chains below were found in one sample sequenced in a study of response to subunit inactivated influenza vaccine. TCRdb passed the RT-PCR reads through MiXCR, listing each CDR3 protein once. This sample has 530,000 or so distinct CDR3 sequences, with 13% to 15% found just once. Sequences were derived from PBMCs from blood, sampled about 13 days after vaccination. The receptor source for this set is a man aged 45-65 years who received an inactivated influenza vaccine.

The V call is TRBV7-9, the J call TRBJ2-7; D might be TRBD1 (5 bases). Germline CDR1 reads SEHNR; CDR2 reads FQNEAQ (reference sequence). This CDR3 has 14 residues. Between the trimmed V and J ends, which lost 5 bases and 0 bases, there was a span of 11 bases. CDR3 amino acids: CASSGTGFSYEQYF. The CDR3 region has the DNA TGTGCCAGCAGCGGAACAGGTTTCTCCTACGAGCAGTACTTC.

The chain employs TRBV5-1 and TRBJ1-2, with 11 bases that match TRBD1. V shed 0 bases and J 6 bases; nucleotides not matched to a gene: 4. This CDR3 has 15 residues. The germline gives CDR1 SGHRS, CDR2 YFSETQ. CDR3 in DNA: TGCGCCAGCAGCTTGGGGACAGGGGGCATCGATGGCTACACCTTC. Translated, it gives CASSLGTGGIDGYTF.

The table lists this clonotype with many counts. The chain recombines TRBV29-1 with TRBJ2-1, with D tentatively TRBD1 or TRBD2 (5 bases each). The germline V and J ends were trimmed by 3 bases and 0 bases, with 15 bases remaining between them. This CDR3 is 16 amino acids long. CDR1 is SQVTM and CDR2 is ANQGSEA in the germline V gene. The CDR3 DNA sequence: TGCAGCGTTGACGATGAGGGGCCGAGCTCCTACAATGAGCAGTTCTTC. As protein: CSVDDEGPSSYNEQFF.

The chain is built from TRBV11-2 and TRBJ2-1, with 7 bases aligning to TRBD2. Germline V gene sequence: CDR1 SGHAT, CDR2 FQNNGV. CDR3 size: 16 residues. V lost 1 base, J lost 5 bases, and 8 bases stayed unmatched. This CDR3 reads CASSLGRSRGNNEQFF. CDR3 nucleotide sequence: TGTGCCAGCAGCTTAGGTCGCTCGCGGGGGAACAATGAGCAGTTCTTC.

This clonotype has only a few counts. The chain combines TRBV14 with TRBJ1-4; 8 positions agree with TRBD1. CDR1 SGHDN and CDR2 FVKESK come from the germline V gene. This CDR3 region has 14 residues. Trimming cost V 5 bases and J 4 bases; bases outside gene matches: 3. DNA of the CDR3: TGTGCCAGCAGCGGGACAGGCTATAATGAAAAACTGTTTTTT. Its protein is CASSGTGYNEKLFF.

This clonotype occurred many times. The rearrangement joins TRBV29-1 to TRBJ2-5; D tentatively reads TRBD1 or TRBD2 (6 bases each). The CDR3 totals 12 residues. Germline CDR1 is SQVTM and CDR2 is ANQGSEA. V lost 2 bases and J lost 5, with 9 bases in between. The CDR3 bases are TGCAGCGTTGAACGGGGGCAGGAGACCCAGTACTTC. It is translated as CSVERGQETQYF. The full variable domain, rest sourced from reference TRBV29-1 and TRBJ2-5, is SAVISQKPSRDICQRGTSLTIQCQVDSQVTMMFWYRQQPGQSLTLIATANQGSEATYESGFVIDKFPISRPNLTFSTLTVSNMSPEDSSIYLCSVERGQETQYFGPGTRLLVL.

This clonotype was counted ten times or more. The chain is built from TRBV5-5 and TRBJ2-7; tentative D call: TRBD2 (6 bases). V lost 6 bases, J lost 3 bases, and 7 bases lay in between. CDR3 length equals 11 residues. The germline CDR1 and CDR2 sequences are SGHKS and YYEKEE (reference sequence). CDR3 coding DNA: TGTGCCAGCAAGACTAGCTACGAGCAGTACTTC. Amino acid sequence: CASKTSYEQYF.

Of note for this clonotype: The CDR3 carries no conserved terminal phenylalanine or tryptophan, so it likely arises from a read error. This chain links TRBV11-1 with TRBJ2-5; TRBD2 agrees at 14 bases. The trim removed 5 bases at V and 0 bases at J, leaving 8 bases unmatched. The CDR3 sequence is 18 residues long. Germline CDR1 reads SGHAT; CDR2 reads FQDESV (reference sequence). This chain's CDR3 is CASSPGTSGGRHQETQYI. CDR3 DNA: TGTGCCAGCAGCCCTGGGACTAGCGGGGGTCGCCACCAAGAGACCCAGTACATC.

J is TRBJ2-1 and V is TRBV7-9; 7 bases match TRBD1. Germline-derived CDR1 and CDR2 are SEHNR and FQNEAQ (reference sequence). This CDR3 has 13 amino acids. The junction had 8 bases not matched to a gene; V was cut back by 7 bases and J by 8 bases. CDR3 in DNA: TGTGCCAGCACCTTTGACAGGGTCTATGAGCAGTTCTTC. This codes for CASTFDRVYEQFF.

The J gene is TRBJ2-3, the V gene TRBV6-2 or TRBV6-3; 9 bases are shared with TRBD2. The V gene's germline CDR1 is MNHEY and CDR2 SVGEGT. The J segment lost 2 bases and the V segment lost 2 bases, leaving 5 bases of the junction unmatched. The CDR3 sequence is 16 residues long. The CDR3 region has the DNA TGTGCCAGCAGTTACGTACCGGGACTAGCCACAGATACGCAGTATTTT. Its translation: CASSYVPGLATDTQYF.

At least ten counts were recorded for this clonotype. The chain links TRBV5-8 to TRBJ2-3, with 10 bases identical to TRBD2. CDR1 is SGHTS, CDR2 YDEGEE, per germline. The CDR3 contains 16 residues. V lost 2 bases to trimming and J lost 1 base; unmatched junction nucleotides: 4. The CDR3 DNA reads TGTGCCAGCAGCTTTTTCGGGACTAGCGGCACAGATACGCAGTATTTT. It yields the protein CASSFFGTSGTDTQYF.

The chain couples TRBV7-2 to TRBJ1-5, with a weak D call TRBD1 (5 bases). Trimming left V 5 bases short and J 6 bases short, with 11 bases between. The germline CDR1 and CDR2 sequences are SGHTA and FQGNSA. This CDR3 is built from 13 residues. CDR3 sequence reads: CASSITGPQPQHF. CDR3 nucleotide sequence: TGTGCCAGCAGCATTACGGGACCTCAGCCCCAGCATTTT.

The V and J genes are TRBV7-8 and TRBJ1-5; 7 bases fit TRBD1. V was pared by 1 base and J by 6 bases, with 6 bases of the junction left unmatched. CDR1 and CDR2 (germline): SGHVS, FQNEAQ. This CDR3 is built from 15 residues. In nucleotides, the CDR3 is TGTGCCAGCAGCTTAGGTCGAGGGGGCGGTCAGCCCCAGCATTTT. This encodes CASSLGRGGGQPQHF.

Many counts were recorded for this clonotype. The rearrangement uses TRBV4-1 and TRBJ2-5; 12 nucleotides match TRBD2. Germline values: CDR1 MGHRA, CDR2 YSYEKL. The length of the CDR3 is 17 residues. The ends lost 1 base at V and 5 bases at J; junction bases unmatched: 8. The CDR3 sequence is CASSQGLAGVLGETQYF. CDR3 sequence (DNA): TGCGCCAGCAGCCAAGGACTAGCGGGGGTCCTGGGCGAGACCCAGTACTTC.

Worth noting for this clonotype: One end of the junction is discordant with germline, which a read error may explain. The V gene is TRBV2, the J gene TRBJ2-6, with D perhaps given as TRBD1 or TRBD2 (5 bases each). Germline CDR1 is SNHLY and CDR2 is FYNNEI. This CDR3 contains 15 residues. CDR3 protein: CASSEGVLGVNVLTF. CDR3 coding DNA: TGTGCCAGCAGTGAAGGTGTATTGGGGGTCAACGTCCTGACTTTC. Complete variable domain (other parts from reference TRBV2 and TRBJ2-6): EPEVTQTPSHQVTQMGQEVILRCVPISNHLYFYWYRQILGQKVEFLVSFYNNEISEKSEIFDDQFSVERPDGSNFTLKIRSTKLEDSAMYFCASSEGVLGVNVLTFGAGSRLTVL.

The chain has TRBV4-2 and TRBJ2-1; D is perhaps TRBD1 (6 bases). V dropped 0 bases and J dropped 3 bases, with 12 bases sitting between them. This CDR3 comprises 16 residues. Germline assignment: CDR1 LGHNA and CDR2 YNFKEQ. The chain's CDR3 is CASSQEGGLHYNEQFF. The DNA of the CDR3 is TGTGCCAGCAGCCAAGAAGGGGGATTACACTACAATGAGCAGTTCTTC.

This clonotype was seen many times. V and J are TRBV28 and TRBJ2-7; maybe TRBD2 (6 bases). Germline-derived CDR1 and CDR2 are MDHEN and SYDVKM. V shed 6 bases and J shed 1 base, with 10 bases lying between them. This CDR3 has 13 residues. The chain's CDR3 is CASSFSGSYEQYF. CDR3 sequence (DNA): TGTGCCAGCAGCTTTAGCGGATCCTACGAGCAGTACTTC. Full variable domain (rest looked up from reference TRBV28 and TRBJ2-7): DVKVTQSSRYLVKRTGEKVFLECVQDMDHENMFWYRQDPGLGLRLIYFSYDVKMKEKGDIPEGYSVSREKKERFSLILESASTNQTSMYLCASSFSGSYEQYFGPGTRLTVT.

This clonotype showed up just a few times. The chain recombines TRBV4-1 with TRBJ1-1; D is undetermined. Germline V CDR1 and CDR2: MGHRA, YSYEKL. The CDR3 consists of 15 residues. Trimming took 3 bases from V and 7 from J, leaving 18 bases between them. In DNA, the CDR3 is TGCGCCAGCAGCCACGAGGCCACCCAGCGAGGTGAAGCTTTCTTT. The encoded protein is CASSHEATQRGEAFF.

The chain recombines TRBV7-3 with TRBJ2-3, with TRBD2 identical over 11 bases. CDR1 is SGHTA and CDR2 is FQGTGA in the germline V gene. CDR3 length: 18 residues. J was trimmed by 5 bases and V by 0 bases; bases with no gene match: 10. For the CDR3, the DNA is TGTGCCAGCAGCTTAACCCCGGTTAGCGGGAGGGCCGTAGATACGCAGTATTTT. This sequence encodes CASSLTPVSGRAVDTQYF.